A single sample gave rise to the 8 T cell receptor beta chains below, sequenced in a study of cytomegalovirus exposure and HLA in healthy donors. 13 Jbeta primers and 60 Vbeta primers were used for the PCR. Sequencing was performed with immunoSEQ multiplex PCR; in TCRdb, only in-frame clones are kept and a portion is missing. This sample yields about 95,000 clones, of which approximately 80% are seen a single time; around 5% belongs to the top ten. Sequenced material: PBMCs. These receptors were taken from a man aged 30 to 39 in good health and CMV-seropositive.

This clone has only a few counts. The rearrangement joins TRBV9 to TRBJ2-3; 7 bases map to TRBD1. This CDR3 comprises 15 residues. Germline V gives CDR1 SGDLS, CDR2 YYNGEE. V trimming: 2 bases; J trimming: 7 bases; junction bases outside the gene matches: 10. The CDR3 region is CASSVKGQDLNTQYF. The DNA for the CDR3 is TGTGCCAGCAGCGTTAAAGGACAGGATTTGAATACGCAGTATTTT.

The chain uses TRBV7-2 and TRBJ2-3, with D tentatively TRBD1 (6 bases). V lost 4 bases, J lost 6 bases, and 8 bases lay in between. The CDR3 covers 12 residues. Germline V gene sequence: CDR1 SGHTA, CDR2 FQGNSA. CDR3 residues: CASSWGRDTQYF. The DNA for the CDR3 is TGTGCCAGCAGCTGGGGGCGGGATACGCAGTATTTT.

This rearrangement joins TRBV7-8 to TRBJ2-7, with D possibly matching TRBD2 (6 bases). The germline V gene encodes CDR1 SGHVS and CDR2 FQNEAQ. V gave up 3 bases and J gave up 1 base, with 16 bases separating them. The CDR3 contains 16 residues. The CDR3 sequence: CASSFGGWRNSYEQYV. The CDR3 nucleotides read TGTGCCAGCAGCTTTGGGGGGTGGCGGAATTCCTACGAGCAGTACGTC.

DNA for the CDR3: TGTGCCAGCAGTGACGGGGGACCTAACATTCAGTACTTC. Protein sequence: CASSDGGPNIQYF. V usage is TRBV6-1 and J usage is TRBJ2-4; a weak D match, TRBD2 (6 bases). Germline V lookup: CDR1 MNHNS, CDR2 SASEGT. This CDR3 contains 13 residues. Trimming stripped 3 bases from V and 7 bases from J, with 10 bases between.

Notes on this clone: One end of the junction does not line up with germline, which may come from a read error. The V call is TRBV7-9, the J call TRBJ2-7, with TRBD2 identical over 11 bases. Germline loops: CDR1 SEHNR, CDR2 FQNEAQ (reference sequence). The CDR3 loop spans 19 amino acids. The CDR3 loop is CSSSLPEFTTSGDSYEQYF. Written as DNA, the CDR3 is TGTTCCAGCAGCCTACCTGAGTTCACGACTAGCGGGGATTCCTACGAGCAGTACTTC.

This clone was seen once. The CDR3 coding sequence is TGTGCCAGCAGTCGAACCGGGACTAGCGGTTACGAGCAGTACTTC. It is translated as CASSRTGTSGYEQYF. V is TRBV6-5 and J is TRBJ2-7; 11 bases are a match to TRBD2. Germline CDR1 and CDR2: MNHEY and SVGAGI. The trim removed 5 bases at V and 4 bases at J, leaving 7 bases unmatched. The CDR3 extends over 15 amino acids.

The chain links TRBV10-1 to TRBJ1-1; D call uncertain. Germline V CDR1 and CDR2: WNHNN, SYGVQD (reference sequence). The CDR3 is made up of 16 amino acids. V lost 7 bases, J lost 5 bases, and 23 bases lay in between. In DNA, the CDR3 is TGCGCCAGCACCCTGAAAGATGGAGGGAAGAGGACTGAAGCTTTCTTT. It specifies CASTLKDGGKRTEAFF.

The chain combines TRBV28 with TRBJ2-7; 8 bases line up with TRBD2. The CDR3 sequence is 14 residues long. V shed 4 bases, J shed 1 base, and the junction held 3 bases outside the gene matches. CDR1 and CDR2 (germline): MDHEN, SYDVKM. The CDR3 loop is CASSSSGLSYEQYF. The CDR3, as DNA: TGTGCCAGCAGTTCTAGCGGGCTGTCCTACGAGCAGTACTTC. The whole variable domain, remainder taken from reference TRBV28 and TRBJ2-7, is DVKVTQSSRYLVKRTGEKVFLECVQDMDHENMFWYRQDPGLGLRLIYFSYDVKMKEKGDIPEGYSVSREKKERFSLILESASTNQTSMYLCASSSSGLSYEQYFGPGTRLTVT.